These 22 T cell receptor beta chains were sequenced from one sample in a study of T cell changes during pregnancy in multiple sclerosis. The repertoire was sequenced with immunoSEQ multiplex PCR; TCRdb's copy has only in-frame clones and lacks some. The table records around 35,000 clones, approximately 92% of them present only once. The sequences come from CD4+ T cells from peripheral blood mononuclear cells, collected in the third trimester of pregnancy. These receptors came from a female donor in good health, enrolled as a control in a pregnancy study.

With respect to this clone: At one boundary the junction diverges from the germline segment, which might be a read error. V usage is TRBV7-2 and J usage is TRBJ1-1, with no clear D. The germline V gene has CDR1 SGHTA and CDR2 FQGNSA. This CDR3 region has 13 residues. In DNA, the CDR3 is TGTGCCAGCAGCTCGTCACAGTCCACTCAAGCTTTCTTT. This codes for CASSSSQSTQAFF.

CDR3 region: CASSTITKSGPNIYNEQFF. In DNA form, the CDR3 reads TGTGCCAGCAGCACAATTACCAAGAGCGGCCCTAATATTTACAATGAGCAGTTCTTC. The rearrangement joins TRBV7-2 to TRBJ2-1, with a possible D match to TRBD2 (5 bases). There are 19 residues in the CDR3. Trimming left V 5 bases short and J 4 bases short, with 27 bases between. Germline assignment: CDR1 SGHTA and CDR2 FQGNSA.

The V gene is TRBV6-1, the J gene TRBJ1-3, with D unclear. This CDR3 contains 15 residues. V was clipped by 7 bases and J by 2 bases, with 15 bases between them. Germline V gene lookup returns CDR1 MNHNS and CDR2 SASEGT. The CDR3 DNA sequence: TGTGCCAGCATTCCTGGGCCTCCACCTGGAAACACCATATATTTT. This translates into CASIPGPPPGNTIYF.

This chain uses TRBV2 with TRBJ2-7; 9 nucleotides align to TRBD1. Germline assignment: CDR1 SNHLY and CDR2 FYNNEI. V lost 7 bases, J lost 2 bases, and 6 bases stayed unmatched. The CDR3 contains 14 residues. The CDR3 DNA reads as TGTGCCAGCATCATTCGACAGGGGGCCTACGAGCAGTACTTC. It is translated as CASIIRQGAYEQYF.

The chain couples TRBV5-6 to TRBJ1-3; tentatively, D is TRBD1 (6 bases). Trimming took off 1 base at V and 0 bases at J, with 14 bases between the two ends. CDR3 length: 17 residues. CDR1 is SGHDT, CDR2 YYEEEE, per germline. The chain's CDR3 is CASSLKGQLISGNTIYF. In nucleotides, the CDR3 is TGTGCCAGCAGCTTGAAAGGACAGCTAATCTCTGGAAACACCATATATTTT. The full variable domain, its missing parts supplied by reference TRBV5-6 and TRBJ1-3, is DAGVTQSPTHLIKTRGQQVTLRCSPKSGHDTVSWYQQALGQGPQFIFQYYEEEERQRGNFPDRFSGHQFPNYSSELNVNALLLGDSALYLCASSLKGQLISGNTIYFGEGSWLTVV.

A few counts support this clone. The V call is TRBV4-3, the J call TRBJ2-3, with D perhaps matching TRBD1 (5 bases). Germline CDR1 LGHNA, CDR2 YSLEER. V was cut by 1 base and J by 7 bases, with 15 bases left in between. The CDR3 totals 15 residues. The CDR3 bases are TGCGCCAGCAGCCAAGGGGCAGGGAAGGTAAATACGCAGTATTTT. Translation: CASSQGAGKVNTQYF.

The chain links TRBV5-4 to TRBJ1-2; TRBD1 agrees at 8 bases. The CDR3 runs to 14 residues. V was clipped by 5 bases and J by 1 base; unmatched bases: 4. Germline-derived CDR1 and CDR2 are SGHNT and YYREEE (reference sequence). The CDR3 region has the DNA TGTGCCAGCAGAGTGGGACAGGATAACTATGGCTACACCTTC. Translation: CASRVGQDNYGYTF.

This chain links TRBV7-6 with TRBJ2-2; tentatively, D is TRBD1 (5 bases). CDR3 length equals 17 residues. Trimming pared 1 base from V and 2 bases from J, leaving 14 bases between. CDR1 and CDR2 from the germline V gene are SGHVS and FNYEAQ. This CDR3 is CASSLVFVQGNTGELFF. CDR3 nucleotides: TGTGCCAGCAGCTTAGTCTTCGTTCAGGGTAACACCGGGGAGCTGTTTTTT.

The chain recombines TRBV23-1 with TRBJ1-2; a possible D gene is TRBD1 (5 bases). TRBV23-1 is an ORF for which the function is uncertain. The V end lost 2 bases, the J end lost 10 bases, and 17 bases lay between the germline ends. The CDR3 sequence is 14 residues long. DNA of the CDR3: TGCGCCAGCAGTCAAAACAGGCCCTTCCTTCTCTACACCTTC. Translating it yields CASSQNRPFLLYTF.

This clone was detected only once. The rearrangement joins TRBV5-1 to TRBJ1-6, with 9 bases that match TRBD1. Germline-derived CDR1 and CDR2 are SGHRS and YFSETQ. V shed 3 bases and J 6 bases; nucleotides not matched to a gene: 4. The CDR3 runs to 15 residues. The DNA for the CDR3 is TGCGCCAGCAGCTACTCGGACAGGGGTAATTCACCCCTCCACTTT. This codes for CASSYSDRGNSPLHF.

The gene calls are TRBV4-1 and TRBJ2-5, with 8 positions matching TRBD2. V shed 5 bases, J shed 5 bases, and the junction held 13 bases outside the gene matches. CDR3 length equals 16 residues. Germline CDR1 reads MGHRA; CDR2 reads YSYEKL. The CDR3 here is CASSSTPGGLRETQYF. The CDR3 DNA sequence: TGCGCCAGCAGCTCAACCCCGGGGGGGCTAAGGGAGACCCAGTACTTC.

The chain joins TRBV7-2 to TRBJ2-1; weak D call: TRBD1 (5 bases). The CDR3 sequence is 13 residues long. Germline-derived CDR1 and CDR2 are SGHTA and FQGNSA. The V and J ends lost 1 base and 13 bases respectively, with 14 bases between them. CDR3 loop: CASSLGIGDRQFF. DNA for the CDR3: TGTGCCAGCAGCTTAGGGATAGGTGACAGACAGTTCTTC.

The rearrangement uses TRBV4-2 and TRBJ2-3; the match to TRBD2 covers 15 bases. V lost 4 bases to trimming and J lost 2 bases; unmatched junction nucleotides: 4. There are 17 residues in the CDR3. Per germline, CDR1 LGHNA and CDR2 YNFKEQ. CDR3 nucleotide sequence: TGTGCCAGCAGCCCTCGGACTAGCGGGGGGGCCACAGATACGCAGTATTTT. It yields the protein CASSPRTSGGATDTQYF.

The chain couples TRBV4-3 to TRBJ2-3, with 10 nucleotides matching TRBD2. From germline, CDR1 is LGHNA and CDR2 YSLEER. The CDR3 is 17 residues long. After removal of 0 bases from V and 4 bases from J, the junction contained 7 bases not matched to a gene. CDR3 protein: CASSQDYKRGGADTQYF. For the CDR3, the DNA is TGCGCCAGCAGCCAAGATTATAAGCGGGGGGGTGCAGATACGCAGTATTTT.

The CDR3 sequence is CASSQHSGSPLHF. The DNA for the CDR3 is TGCGCCAGCAGCCAACATTCCGGGTCACCCCTCCACTTT. The V gene is TRBV4-3, the J gene TRBJ1-6; D not certain. The germline CDR1 and CDR2 sequences are LGHNA and YSLEER. The CDR3 extends over 13 amino acids. V dropped 2 bases and J dropped 10 bases, with 9 bases sitting between them.

The rearrangement links TRBV6-1 to TRBJ2-7; possible D gene TRBD2, 5 bases. V was cut by 2 bases and J by 7 bases, with 15 bases left in between. Germline values: CDR1 MNHNS, CDR2 SASEGT. CDR3 length equals 14 residues. The CDR3 protein is CASSERAIRGEQYF. CDR3 DNA: TGTGCCAGCAGTGAAAGGGCCATCCGGGGTGAGCAGTACTTC.

The gene calls are TRBV29-1 and TRBJ2-5; 10 bases are shared with TRBD2. This CDR3 contains 19 residues. With V trimmed by 1 base and J by 7 bases, 21 bases remained unmatched. Germline assignment: CDR1 SQVTM and CDR2 ANQGSEA. The CDR3 loop reads CSVEGEGSSGGFTLGTQYF. CDR3 nucleotide sequence: TGCAGCGTTGAAGGAGAGGGGTCTAGCGGGGGTTTCACACTGGGGACCCAGTACTTC.

Of note for this clone: Other DNA sequences in the sample encode the same CDR3. The chain combines TRBV7-2 with TRBJ1-5; 8 nucleotides match TRBD1. This CDR3 has 14 residues. CDR1 and CDR2 (germline): SGHTA, FQGNSA. V shed 4 bases, J shed 7 bases, and the junction held 6 bases outside the gene matches. The CDR3: CASSSGQGLQPQHF. The CDR3 region has the DNA TGTGCCAGCAGCTCTGGACAGGGTCTCCAGCCCCAGCATTTT.

The V gene is TRBV2, the J gene TRBJ2-3; TRBD2 matches 10 bases. The V gene's germline CDR1 is SNHLY and CDR2 FYNNEI. This CDR3 region has 16 residues. Trimming removed 6 bases from V and 0 bases from J; junction bases left unmatched: 6. The CDR3 region is CASRETSGSSTDTQYF. The DNA for the CDR3 is TGTGCCAGCAGGGAGACTAGCGGGTCTAGCACAGATACGCAGTATTTT.

The rearrangement links TRBV27 to TRBJ1-2; 7 bases match TRBD1. CDR1 MNHEY and CDR2 SMNVEV come from the germline V gene (reference sequence). V lost 6 bases and J lost 7; bases outside the gene matches: 5. This CDR3 is built from 12 residues. DNA for the CDR3: TGTGCCAGCAGCCAGGGGGTTGGTGGCTACACCTTC. Residues: CASSQGVGGYTF.

The gene calls are TRBV7-2 and TRBJ1-3; the D is unclear. CDR3 length: 17 residues. The V end lost 1 base, the J end lost 0 bases, and 13 bases lay between the germline ends. Germline V lookup: CDR1 SGHTA, CDR2 FQGNSA. The CDR3: CASSLGHRSLSGNTIYF. The CDR3 nucleotides read TGTGCCAGCAGCTTAGGGCACAGATCCCTCTCTGGAAACACCATATATTTT.

The V and J genes are TRBV4-3 and TRBJ1-4; 8 bases fit TRBD1. The V gene's germline CDR1 is LGHNA and CDR2 YSLEER. This CDR3 spans 17 amino acids. V shed 1 base and J 10 bases; nucleotides not matched to a gene: 14. The DNA for the CDR3 is TGCGCCAGCAGCCAAGCGGTCTCGGGGCAGGGGGCCCGAAAACTGTTTTTT. Translation gives CASSQAVSGQGARKLFF.